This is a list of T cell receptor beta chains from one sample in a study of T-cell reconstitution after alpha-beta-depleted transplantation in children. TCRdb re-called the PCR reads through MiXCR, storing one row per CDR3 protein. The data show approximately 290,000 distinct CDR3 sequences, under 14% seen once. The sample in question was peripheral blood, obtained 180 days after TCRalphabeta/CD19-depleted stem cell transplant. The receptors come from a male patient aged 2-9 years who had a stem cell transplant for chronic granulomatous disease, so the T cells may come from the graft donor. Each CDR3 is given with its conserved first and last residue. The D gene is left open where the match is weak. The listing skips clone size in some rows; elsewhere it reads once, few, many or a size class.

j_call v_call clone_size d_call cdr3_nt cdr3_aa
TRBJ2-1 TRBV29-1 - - TGCAGCGTTGAGGGGATTAGCGGAAAGTGCAATGAGCAGTTCTTC CSVEGISGKCNEQFF
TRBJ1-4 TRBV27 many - TGTGCCAGCAGTTTACCGAACCGGGACTCCCCTCGACGGAGGGGTGAAAAACTGTTTTTT CASSLPNRDSPRRRGEKLFF
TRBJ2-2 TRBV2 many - TGTGCCAGCAGTGAAGTGTGGCAGGGCACCGGGGAGCTGTTTTTT CASSEVWQGTGELFF
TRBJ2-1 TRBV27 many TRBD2 TGTGCCAGCAGTTTAGCATGGACTAGAAATGAGCAGTTCTTC CASSLAWTRNEQFF
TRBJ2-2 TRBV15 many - TGTGCCACCAGCAAGTATGGGCAGGGTGACACCGGGGAGCTGTTTTTT CATSKYGQGDTGELFF
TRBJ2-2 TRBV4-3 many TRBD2 TGCGCCAGCAGCCAAGAACTGTTGGCGGGAGGTATATCCGGGGAGCTGTTTTTT CASSQELLAGGISGELFF
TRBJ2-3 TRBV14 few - TGTGCCAGCAGCCAAGTTGAAGGGACAGATACGCAGTATTTT CASSQVEGTDTQYF
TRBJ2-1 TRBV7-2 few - TGTGCCAGGAAAGAGAGGGTCCAGCAGTTCTTC CARKERVQQFF
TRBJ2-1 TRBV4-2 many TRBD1 TGTGCCAGCAGCCCGTACGGGACAGGGAGTCCTAGCGACTACAATGAGCAGTTCTTC CASSPYGTGSPSDYNEQFF
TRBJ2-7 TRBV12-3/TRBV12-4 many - TGTGCCAGCAGTTTTCACCCTGAGTACGAGCAGTACTTC CASSFHPEYEQYF
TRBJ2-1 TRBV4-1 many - TGCGCCAGCAGCCAAGGCCTTTATAGGGAAGCTGAGCAGTTCTTC CASSQGLYREAEQFF
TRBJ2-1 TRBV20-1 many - TGCAGTGCTAGAACCAGCGGGTTTGACAATGAGCAGTTCTTC CSARTSGFDNEQFF
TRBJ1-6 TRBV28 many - TGTGCCAGCAGTAGGATCGTTAATTCACCCCTCCACTTT CASSRIVNSPLHF
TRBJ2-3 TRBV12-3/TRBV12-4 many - TGTGCCAGCACCTTCTACGGCGGGGTTGGGACAGATACGCAGTATTTT CASTFYGGVGTDTQYF
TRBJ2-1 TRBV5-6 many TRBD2 TGTGCCAGCAGCTTGGTCTCTAGCGGGAGTTTATCCCACAATGAGCAGTTCTTC CASSLVSSGSLSHNEQFF
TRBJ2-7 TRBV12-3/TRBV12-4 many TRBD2 TGTGCCAGCAGTCTCGGGACTACCTCCACTGAGCAGTACTTC CASSLGTTSTEQYF
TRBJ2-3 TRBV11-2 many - TGTGCCAGCAGCTTAGATGAGCCGGGACCGTCAGATACGCAGTATTTT CASSLDEPGPSDTQYF
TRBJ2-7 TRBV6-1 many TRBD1 TGTGCCAGCAGGCCGGGACAGGGGTCCGTCGAGCAGTACTTC CASRPGQGSVEQYF
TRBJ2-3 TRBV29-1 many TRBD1 TGCAGCGGGGACAGGGGCTTTGATACGCAGTATTTT CSGDRGFDTQYF
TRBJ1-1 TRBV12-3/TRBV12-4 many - TGTGCCAGCAGTCCCGGACGGGAAGCTTTCTTT CASSPGREAFF
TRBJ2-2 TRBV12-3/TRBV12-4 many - TGTGCCAGCAGTTGGAGTGGTCGAGGCACCGGGGAGCTGTTTTTT CASSWSGRGTGELFF
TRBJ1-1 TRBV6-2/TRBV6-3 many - TGTGCCAGCAGTAGAAAAAATTCGGTCCTCGGCACTGAAGCTTTCTTT CASSRKNSVLGTEAFF
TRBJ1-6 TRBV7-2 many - TGTGCCAGCAGCCGACGGGAGGTCGTTAATTCACCCCTCCACTTT CASSRREVVNSPLHF
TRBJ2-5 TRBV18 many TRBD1 TGTGCCAGCTCACCACTAGGGACAGGAGGCCCCCCAGAGACCCAGTACTTC CASSPLGTGGPPETQYF
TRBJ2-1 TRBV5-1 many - TGCGCCAGCAGTGTGGCGGGCGAGTACAATGAGCAGTTCTTC CASSVAGEYNEQFF
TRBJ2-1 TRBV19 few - TGTGCCAGTAGCGACGGATACACCCACAATGAGCAGTTCTTC CASSDGYTHNEQFF
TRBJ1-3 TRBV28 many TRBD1 TGTGCCAGCAGTCCCCACAGGGGAAGTAGTAACACCATATATTTT CASSPHRGSSNTIYF
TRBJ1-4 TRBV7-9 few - TGTGCCAGCAGCTTACCAGAGGTCGCAGGAGAAAAACTGTTTTTT CASSLPEVAGEKLFF
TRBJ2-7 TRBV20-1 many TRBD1 TGCAGTGCTAGTTGGGAAGGGACAGACGAGCAGTACTTC CSASWEGTDEQYF
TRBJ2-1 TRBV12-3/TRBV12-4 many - TGTGCCAGCAGTACGAACTACAATGAGCAGTTCTTC CASSTNYNEQFF
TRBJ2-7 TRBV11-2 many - TGTGCCAGCACCAAGATAGATCGAGGGGGACGCGAGCAGTACTTC CASTKIDRGGREQYF
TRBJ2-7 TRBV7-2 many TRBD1 TGTGCCAGCAGCTTTTCCGGGACAGGGGGCTCCTACGAGCAGTACTTC CASSFSGTGGSYEQYF